This T cell receptor (beta chain) was captured by sequencing in a study of shared clonotypes between healthy human individuals. Whole-study findings and limits: Sequencing depth was predicted to influence how clonotypes are shared among donors. Richness estimates generally favored naive over memory subsets.

Healthy HIV-negative adults without recent acute infections or vaccinations served as donors. The CDR3 consists of 16 residues. The germline CDR1 and CDR2 sequences are SGHRS and YFSETQ. The ends lost 1 base at V and 9 bases at J; junction bases unmatched: 11. As for this clone: Its antigen is still unknown.

Method: immunoSEQ multiplex PCR; TCRdb's copy keeps in-frame clones and lacks some. The repertoire includes more than 1.2 million clones, 98% of them detected once, and about 0.4% sits in the top ten. The chain recombines TRBV5-1 with TRBJ2-1; the match to TRBD2 covers 9 bases. This sequence was found in a man aged 25-45 years in good health. Input material: naive CD4+ T cells sorted from blood. Regarding subset: CD45RA+ positively selected. The CDR3: CASSLFGSGRSFEQFF. The CDR3 DNA is TGCGCCAGCAGCTTGTTCGGTAGCGGGAGATCTTTTGAGCAGTTCTTC.